This T cell receptor (beta chain) was captured by sequencing in a study of T-cell memory formation after mild COVID-19. This clonotype was seen a few times. Its specificity is unknown. V lost 3 bases, J lost 5 bases, and 16 bases lay in between. Germline V gives CDR1 DFQATT, CDR2 SNEGSKA (reference sequence). This CDR3 is built from 14 residues. Points from the study as a whole: A subset of responding clones appeared in pre-infection memory, suggesting cross-reactive memory joined. The second-wave clones peaking on day 37 were not confirmed as SARS-CoV-2-specific. Clones contracting day 15 to 85 were balanced CD4/CD8; later expanders leaned CD4+. Most CD4+ clones that shrank were in CM and EM, while CD8+ ones turned up in EMRA.

Via MiXCR, TCRdb re-called the 5' RACE reads, giving one row per CDR3 protein. The repertoire holds about 290,000 distinct CDR3 sequences, with less than 20% as singletons. This TCR was recovered from a man between 18 and 29 years old who had mild COVID-19 (a few samples of this study predate the infection). Cell type and time point are not known. This chain connects TRBV20-1 to TRBJ2-5, with D possibly being TRBD2 (5 bases). Sequenced sample: PBMCs or a T cell subset sorted from them (not recorded which). DNA for the CDR3: TGCAGTGCTAGCAAAGGTGGATGGAGGGAGACCCAGTACTTC. Its translation is CSASKGGWRETQYF.